Listed here are 26 T cell receptor beta chains from one sample, sequenced in a study of blood T cell repertoires in COVID-19. Only in-frame clones appear in the TCRdb table, and some are missing; sequencing was by immunoSEQ multiplex PCR. The table lists a few hundred thousand clones, 86% of them singletons. Sequencing used peripheral blood. The receptors stem from a woman aged 30 to 39 with active or convalescent COVID-19.

CDR3 in DNA: TGTGCCAGCAGCCAAGGAGCCTACGAGCAGTACTTC. Translated: CASSQGAYEQYF. This chain connects TRBV3-1 (or the pseudogene TRBV3-2) to TRBJ2-7, with unresolved D. Germline CDR1 is LGHDT and CDR2 is YNNKEL (reference sequence). The CDR3 contains 12 residues. Trimming left V 1 base short and J 2 bases short, with 3 bases between.

This clone was picked up a small number of times. DNA for the CDR3: TGTGCCAGTAGTAACCGGGGTCCAGATACGCAGTATTTT. Translation gives CASSNRGPDTQYF. The V and J genes are TRBV19 and TRBJ2-3, with D perhaps matching TRBD2 (5 bases). The germline V and J ends were trimmed by 4 bases and 4 bases, with 9 bases remaining between them. Germline CDR1 LNHDA, CDR2 SQIVND (reference sequence). The CDR3 runs to 13 residues.

The chain links TRBV6-1 to TRBJ1-2, with unresolved D. CDR3 size: 15 residues. V lost 0 bases, J lost 3 bases, and 11 bases lay in between. The germline CDR1 and CDR2 sequences are MNHNS and SASEGT. The CDR3 DNA is TGTGCCAGCAGTGAAGCGCTGGGAGGGTACTATGGCTACACCTTC. It translates to CASSEALGGYYGYTF.

The gene calls are TRBV21-1 and TRBJ1-6. TRBV21-1 is a listed pseudogene. CDR3 length: 14 amino acids. The CDR3 protein is CASVGGSVDSPLHF. CDR3 bases: TGTGCCAGCGTCGGGGGATCGGTGGATTCACCCCTCCACTTT.

The V gene is TRBV24-1, the J gene TRBJ1-1; weak D call: TRBD1 (5 bases). The germline V gene encodes CDR1 KGHDR and CDR2 SFDVKD. The CDR3 runs to 16 residues. V was shortened by 1 base and J by 1 base, with 12 bases between the two germline ends. Here the CDR3 reads CATSDFLGTGNTEAFF. CDR3 coding DNA: TGTGCCACCAGTGATTTCCTAGGTACAGGGAACACTGAAGCTTTCTTT.

This chain joins TRBV9 and TRBJ2-1; 11 bases fit TRBD2. Looked up from germline, CDR1 is SGDLS and CDR2 is YYNGEE. This CDR3 is built from 17 residues. V was clipped by 4 bases and J by 0 bases; unmatched bases: 6. In DNA, the CDR3 is TGTGCCAGCAGCCTGGGACTAGCGGATCCCTCCTACAATGAGCAGTTCTTC. It encodes CASSLGLADPSYNEQFF.

This rearrangement joins TRBV9 to TRBJ2-3; D is undetermined. The CDR3 is 15 amino acids. V dropped 0 bases and J dropped 4 bases, with 12 bases sitting between them. Per germline, CDR1 SGDLS and CDR2 YYNGEE. CDR3 sequence (DNA): TGTGCCAGCAGCGTAGATCAGAGACGGGCAGATACGCAGTATTTT. Translation: CASSVDQRRADTQYF.

J is TRBJ2-1 and V is TRBV7-6; 10 bases agree with TRBD2. This CDR3 comprises 16 residues. Germline trimming cut 0 bases from V and 7 bases from J; bases unmatched to any gene: 6. Germline values: CDR1 SGHVS, CDR2 FNYEAQ. CDR3 protein: CASSLASAGGRNEQFF. The CDR3 nucleotides read TGTGCCAGCAGCTTAGCGTCAGCGGGGGGGCGGAATGAGCAGTTCTTC.

The rearrangement joins TRBV4-1 to TRBJ2-5; 11 bases are a match to TRBD2. V lost 4 bases, J lost 5 bases, and 12 bases stayed unmatched. Germline CDR1 MGHRA, CDR2 YSYEKL. This CDR3 is built from 17 residues. DNA for the CDR3: TGCGCCAGCAGCCTAAGACTAGCGGGGTTGGCCAGGGAGACCCAGTACTTC. It translates to CASSLRLAGLARETQYF.

The rearrangement uses TRBV11-2 and TRBJ2-4; D perhaps matches TRBD2 (6 bases). Germline CDR1 and CDR2: SGHAT and FQNNGV. The CDR3 totals 13 residues. The V end was cut by 2 bases, the J end by 9 bases, with 11 bases between. CDR3 sequence: CASSLNFGSIQYF. The CDR3 DNA reads TGTGCCAGCAGCTTAAACTTCGGGAGCATTCAGTACTTC.

J is TRBJ1-1 and V is TRBV18; D not certain. The germline V gene has CDR1 KGHSH and CDR2 LQKENI. This CDR3 is built from 13 residues. V lost 6 bases, J lost 1 base, and 9 bases lay in between. The DNA for the CDR3 is TGTGCCAGCTCTGGTCCGGGGAACACTGAAGCTTTCTTT. It encodes CASSGPGNTEAFF.

The chain joins TRBV2 to TRBJ2-5; tentatively, D is TRBD2 (5 bases). CDR3 length: 13 amino acids. Trimming pared 10 bases from V and 6 bases from J, leaving 18 bases between. Germline-derived CDR1 and CDR2 are SNHLY and FYNNEI. CDR3 sequence reads: CAIAVPGSKTQYF. In DNA, the CDR3 is TGTGCCATCGCCGTGCCGGGGTCAAAGACCCAGTACTTC.

The V gene is TRBV18, the J gene TRBJ2-5, with a weak D call TRBD1 (7 bases). The V end was cut by 4 bases, the J end by 2 bases, with 14 bases between. The CDR3 length is 15 residues. CDR1 is KGHSH, CDR2 LQKENI, per germline. The CDR3 reads CASSQQGRLQETQYF. The DNA for the CDR3 is TGTGCCAGCTCACAACAGGGGAGGCTACAAGAGACCCAGTACTTC.

The chain couples TRBV13 to TRBJ2-1, with D possibly TRBD2 on 5 matching bases. The germline V and J ends were trimmed by 5 bases and 9 bases, with 35 bases remaining between them. CDR3 size: 20 residues. Germline V lookup: CDR1 PRHDT, CDR2 FYEKMQ (reference sequence). The CDR3 DNA reads TGTGCCAGCAGCAAATCCCGGGATCCAGTAATAGGAGGTCGTACATTTGAGCAGTTCTTC. Translating gives CASSKSRDPVIGGRTFEQFF.

This rearrangement joins TRBV2 to TRBJ1-5; TRBD1 is a possible D gene (5 bases). CDR1 and CDR2 from the germline V gene are SNHLY and FYNNEI. This CDR3 spans 13 amino acids. V was trimmed by 6 bases and J by 5 bases, leaving 11 bases between them. The CDR3 is CASRGWGDQPQHF. In DNA form, the CDR3 reads TGTGCCAGCAGAGGTTGGGGGGATCAGCCCCAGCATTTT.

J is TRBJ1-1 and V is TRBV5-6; D call uncertain. Trimming removed 5 bases from V and 1 base from J, with 15 bases in between. This CDR3 has 15 amino acids. Germline V lookup: CDR1 SGHDT, CDR2 YYEEEE. CDR3 sequence (DNA): TGTGCCAGCAGAGTCAGACAAGCCGGGAACACTGAAGCTTTCTTT. Translated, it gives CASRVRQAGNTEAFF.

The rearrangement uses TRBV18 and TRBJ2-1; the D is unclear. The CDR3 has 17 residues. Trimming pared 3 bases from V and 0 bases from J, leaving 15 bases between. The germline gives CDR1 KGHSH, CDR2 LQKENI. CDR3 protein: CASSPKPPTSSYNEQFF. The CDR3 DNA sequence: TGTGCCAGCTCACCCAAGCCGCCCACGAGCTCCTACAATGAGCAGTTCTTC.

The chain couples TRBV9 to TRBJ2-3; TRBD2 might be the D (6 bases). Germline V gene sequence: CDR1 SGDLS, CDR2 YYNGEE. There are 16 residues in the CDR3. With 2 bases removed from V and 2 bases from J, the gap between germline ends came to 15 bases. The CDR3: CASSVQPGEPTDTQYF. CDR3 coding DNA: TGTGCCAGCAGCGTCCAGCCGGGGGAACCCACAGATACGCAGTATTTT.

The chain uses TRBV5-1 and TRBJ2-6; D unclear. The CDR3 contains 15 residues. CDR1 SGHRS and CDR2 YFSETQ come from the germline V gene. Trimming took 0 bases from V and 0 from J, leaving 4 bases between them. The CDR3 here is CASSLDISGANVLTF. CDR3 nucleotide sequence: TGCGCCAGCAGCTTGGATATCTCTGGGGCCAACGTCCTGACTTTC.

In DNA, the CDR3 is TGCAGTGGCGGGGGTCGCTACGAGCAGTACTTC. Amino acids: CSGGGRYEQYF. The chain links TRBV20-1 to TRBJ2-7; 7 bases align to TRBD2. Germline V CDR1 and CDR2: DFQATT, SNEGSKA (reference sequence). J lost 3 bases, V lost 7 bases, and 3 bases had no gene match. The CDR3 loop spans 11 amino acids.

The chain employs TRBV7-9 and TRBJ1-5; the match to TRBD1 covers 8 bases. V lost 6 bases to trimming and J lost 9 bases; unmatched junction nucleotides: 10. Germline-derived CDR1 and CDR2 are SEHNR and FQNEAQ (reference sequence). This CDR3 comprises 14 residues. The CDR3 here is CASSEQGGERPQHF. DNA for the CDR3: TGTGCCAGCAGTGAACAGGGGGGAGAAAGGCCCCAGCATTTT. The complete variable domain, with remaining parts taken from reference TRBV7-9 and TRBJ1-5, reads DTGVSQNPRHKITKRGQNVTFRCDPISEHNRLYWYRQTLGQGPEFLTYFQNEAQLEKSRLLSDRFSAERPKGSFSTLEIQRTEQGDSAMYLCASSEQGGERPQHFGDGTRLSIL.

The chain uses TRBV10-3 and TRBJ2-1; the match to TRBD2 covers 14 bases. Germline CDR1 and CDR2: ENHRY and SYGVKD. The CDR3 consists of 16 residues. V shed 7 bases and J 0 bases; nucleotides not matched to a gene: 2. The CDR3 reads CAITGLAGASYNEQFF. In DNA form, the CDR3 reads TGTGCCATCACGGGACTAGCGGGGGCCTCCTACAATGAGCAGTTCTTC.

The rearrangement joins TRBV6-2 or TRBV6-3 to TRBJ2-3, with 10 bases that match TRBD2. The CDR3 covers 18 residues. From germline, CDR1 is MNHEY and CDR2 SVGEGT. Unmatched junction bases numbered 11, after V lost 3 bases and J lost 2 bases. The CDR3 bases are TGTGCCAGCAGTTATCCCCTTGGAGCGGGGGGGCTCACAGATACGCAGTATTTT. As protein: CASSYPLGAGGLTDTQYF.

The V call is TRBV5-1, the J call TRBJ1-2, with D possibly matching TRBD1 (6 bases). V was shortened by 3 bases and J by 6 bases, with 15 bases between the two germline ends. From germline, CDR1 is SGHRS and CDR2 YFSETQ. This CDR3 is 14 amino acids long. DNA of the CDR3: TGCGCCAGCAGCTCTAATAGGGACACCCATGGCTACACCTTC. As protein: CASSSNRDTHGYTF.

This clone was counted a few times. J is TRBJ1-2 and V is TRBV11-2; 8 bases match TRBD1. This CDR3 is 13 amino acids long. Germline CDR1 reads SGHAT; CDR2 reads FQNNGV. With 5 bases clipped from V and 8 bases from J, the junction kept 7 bases outside the gene matches. This chain's CDR3 is CASSRTGREGYTF. The CDR3 DNA sequence: TGTGCCAGCAGCCGGACAGGGAGGGAGGGCTACACCTTC. Variable domain in full (rest from reference TRBV11-2 and TRBJ1-2): EAGVAQSPRYKIIEKRQSVAFWCNPISGHATLYWYQQILGQGPKLLIQFQNNGVVDDSQLPKDRFSAERLKGVDSTLKIQPAKLEDSAVYLCASSRTGREGYTFGSGTRLTVV.

The J gene is TRBJ1-2, the V gene TRBV19; D uncertain. Germline V gene sequence: CDR1 LNHDA, CDR2 SQIVND (reference sequence). This CDR3 has 11 amino acids. The V end was cut by 3 bases, the J end by 7 bases, with 6 bases between. The DNA for the CDR3 is TGTGCCAGTAGTATTGCCGGTGGCTACACCTTC. It encodes CASSIAGGYTF. The whole variable domain, filled in from reference TRBV19 and TRBJ1-2, reads DGGITQSPKYLFRKEGQNVTLSCEQNLNHDAMYWYRQDPGQGLRLIYYSQIVNDFQKGDIAEGYSVSREKKESFPLTVTSAQKNPTAFYLCASSIAGGYTFGSGTRLTVV.